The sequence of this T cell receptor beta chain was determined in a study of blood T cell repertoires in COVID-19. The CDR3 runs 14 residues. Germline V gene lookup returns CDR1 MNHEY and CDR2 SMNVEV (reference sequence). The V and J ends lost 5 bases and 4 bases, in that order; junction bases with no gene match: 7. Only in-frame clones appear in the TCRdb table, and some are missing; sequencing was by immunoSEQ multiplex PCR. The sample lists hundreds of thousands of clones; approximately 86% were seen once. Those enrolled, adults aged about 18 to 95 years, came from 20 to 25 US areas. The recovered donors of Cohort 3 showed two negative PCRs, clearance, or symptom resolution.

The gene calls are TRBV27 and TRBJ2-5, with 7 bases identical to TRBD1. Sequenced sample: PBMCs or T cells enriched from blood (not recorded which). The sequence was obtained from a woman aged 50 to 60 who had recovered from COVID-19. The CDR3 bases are TGTGCCAGCAGTAAAAACAGGGGCGGAGAGACCCAGTACTTC. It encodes CASSKNRGGETQYF.